A single TCR beta chain is shown here with its context. It was with 60 Vbeta and 13 Jbeta primers that the PCR ran. Profiling relied on immunoSEQ multiplex PCR, and the TCRdb table lists in-frame clones only, not all of them. The sample lists about 200,000 clones; 82% were seen once. CDR3 length equals 16 residues. The V end was cut by 7 bases, the J end by 8 bases, with 25 bases between. Germline CDR1 SGDLS, CDR2 YYNGEE. These data belong to a study of cytomegalovirus exposure and HLA in healthy donors. The chain couples TRBV9 to TRBJ2-1; possible D gene TRBD2, 7 bases. The clonotype was recovered from a woman in her forties in good health and CMV-seronegative. Material: PBMCs. CDR3 amino acids: CASALGGGGQGDEQFF. CDR3 sequence (DNA): TGTGCCAGCGCTTTAGGGGGGGGCGGGCAGGGCGATGAGCAGTTCTTC.